A selection of T cell receptor beta chains follows, all from one sample in a study of T cell repertoires in cytomegalovirus infection. Which antigens these TCRs recognize remains unknown. TCRdb redid the calling of the reads with MiXCR, one entry per CDR3 protein. This table has a few hundred thousand distinct CDR3 sequences, about a third appearing once. Here the sequenced sample was cultured PBMCs, taken from culture after CMV antigen stimulation. The receptors originated from a human donor in good health (CMV status not recorded). Some clones in this sample may be carry-over from other donors' samples. Both conserved end residues are part of each CDR3. The D gene is left open where the match is weak. The size of a clone is reported for some rows only, either as once, few or many, or as a class for expanded clones.

V gene	J gene	clone size	D gene	CDR3 DNA	CDR3 protein
TRBV15	TRBJ2-7	few	.	TGTGCCACCAGAGCGGCCGGAAACTCCTACGAGCAGTACTTC	CATRAAGNSYEQYF
TRBV5-4	TRBJ2-1	.	.	TGTGCCAGCAGCTTGGTAGGGGAATACAATGAGCAGTTCTTC	CASSLVGEYNEQFF
TRBV4-1	TRBJ2-7	once	TRBD2	TGCGCCAGCAGCCCTGCGGGGGGAAGGGTCTACGAGCAGTACTTC	CASSPAGGRVYEQYF
TRBV7-6	TRBJ2-5	.	.	TGTGCCAGCAGCAGAGACGGGACTGAGACCCAGTACTTC	CASSRDGTETQYF
TRBV27	TRBJ1-1	.	.	TGTGCCAGCAGTTTTAGTTGGAAGGGGACTGAAGCTTTCTTT	CASSFSWKGTEAFF
TRBV19	TRBJ1-1	.	.	TGTGCCAGTAGTATTCGATCCGGGAGGGAAACAGCTTTCTTT	CASSIRSGRETAFF
TRBV6-6	TRBJ2-7	few	TRBD2	TGTGCCAGCAGTAAAGGTAGCGGGAGCTCCTACGAGCAGTACTTC	CASSKGSGSSYEQYF
TRBV15	TRBJ2-1	.	TRBD1	TGTGCCACCAGCAGAGCCCCGGACAGGGCCTACAATGAGCAGTTCTTC	CATSRAPDRAYNEQFF
TRBV7-2	TRBJ1-3	few	.	TGTGCCAGCAGGGACGCAGCTTCGCAAAACACCATATATTTT	CASRDAASQNTIYF
TRBV6-2/TRBV6-3	TRBJ2-1	.	TRBD2	TGTGCCAGCAGAAGCGGACTAGCCTACAATGAGCAGTTCTTC	CASRSGLAYNEQFF
TRBV15	TRBJ2-3	.	.	TGTGCCACCAGCATACGTCCGGAGGCCGCGAGAGATACGCAGTATTTT	CATSIRPEAARDTQYF
TRBV6-5	TRBJ2-1	few	TRBD2	TGTGCCAGCAGTTACTCGACCCCTAGCGGGAGCCATGAGCAGTTCTTC	CASSYSTPSGSHEQFF
TRBV4-1	TRBJ2-1	.	.	TGCGCCAGCAGCCAACCCCGGGATGGGCGACTCTACAATGAGCAGTTCTTC	CASSQPRDGRLYNEQFF
TRBV5-1	TRBJ2-1	.	.	TGCGCCAGCAGCTTGGAAGGCTTCGGGGGAGATGAGCAGTTCTTC	CASSLEGFGGDEQFF
TRBV11-3	TRBJ2-5	.	.	TGTGCCAGCTGCCGGAGCCCGGGAGAGACCCAGTACTTC	CASCRSPGETQYF
TRBV7-2	TRBJ2-7	few	.	TGTGCCAGCAGCCCGCGGGACTCTTCAGGGGACGAGCAGTACTTC	CASSPRDSSGDEQYF
TRBV15	TRBJ2-3	few	TRBD2	TGTGCCACCAGCAGAGATTGGCCGGGAGGGACAGATACGCAGTATTTT	CATSRDWPGGTDTQYF
TRBV7-2	TRBJ1-2	few	TRBD1	TGTGCCAGCAGCTCCGACAGGGGGAACTATGGCTACACCTTC	CASSSDRGNYGYTF
TRBV6-6	TRBJ1-4	.	.	TGTGCCAGCAGAAGGAACAGGGAGTCTAATGAAAAACTGTTTTTT	CASRRNRESNEKLFF
TRBV2	TRBJ2-3	.	.	TGTGCCAGCCGGGGGGCAAGCACAGATACGCAGTATTTT	CASRGASTDTQYF
TRBV2	TRBJ2-3	.	TRBD2	TGTGCCAGCAGTTCTGGGACTAGCGGGAGGGATACGCAGTATTTT	CASSSGTSGRDTQYF
TRBV6-5	TRBJ2-2	.	.	TGTGCCAGCAGTTATAGCCGAGGTACCGGGGAGCTGTTTTTT	CASSYSRGTGELFF
TRBV20-1	TRBJ2-3	once	.	TGCAGTGCTAGAGATACCCCAGTTGCAGATACGCAGTATTTT	CSARDTPVADTQYF
TRBV4-1	TRBJ1-1	few	.	TGCGCCAGCAGCCAAGTGGGGTACACTGAAGCTTTCTTT	CASSQVGYTEAFF
TRBV5-6	TRBJ2-7	few	TRBD1	TGTGCCAGCAGGGGGGACAGACTCTACGAGCAGTACTTC	CASRGDRLYEQYF